These 23 T cell receptor beta chains were sequenced from one sample in a study of T cell changes during pregnancy in multiple sclerosis. Sequenced by immunoSEQ multiplex PCR; TCRdb stores in-frame clones only, minus some. The data hold about 36,000 clones, with around nine tenths observed a single time. The sample in question was CD8+ T cells from peripheral blood mononuclear cells, obtained in the third trimester of pregnancy. The receptors were gathered from a female donor with multiple sclerosis, enrolled in a pregnancy study.

This chain connects TRBV5-4 to TRBJ1-1; D is uncertain. The CDR3 runs 13 residues. V shed 4 bases and J shed 5 bases, with 12 bases lying between them. Germline CDR1 reads SGHNT; CDR2 reads YYREEE (reference sequence). The CDR3 sequence: CASSPHGRTEAFF. For the CDR3, the DNA is TGTGCCAGCAGCCCTCATGGGAGGACTGAAGCTTTCTTT.

The chain has TRBV7-9 and TRBJ2-1, with TRBD1 matching 11 bases. The trim removed 4 bases at V and 3 bases at J, leaving 2 bases unmatched. Germline V gene sequence: CDR1 SEHNR, CDR2 FQNEAQ (reference sequence). The CDR3 has 15 residues. The CDR3 DNA follows: TGTGCCAGCAGCTCCGGGACAGGGGGCTACAATGAGCAGTTCTTC. Translating it yields CASSSGTGGYNEQFF.

This clone was found once. V usage is TRBV19 and J usage is TRBJ1-5; D is unresolved. The CDR3 has 15 amino acids. The ends were cut back, 1 base at V and 2 bases at J, with 9 bases in the middle. Germline CDR1 LNHDA, CDR2 SQIVND (reference sequence). CDR3 residues: CASSIVREGNQPQHF. The DNA of the CDR3 is TGTGCCAGTAGTATAGTGAGGGAAGGCAATCAGCCCCAGCATTTT.

The chain couples TRBV25-1 to TRBJ2-2; weak D call: TRBD2 (5 bases). Germline assignment: CDR1 MGHDK and CDR2 SYGVNS. Between the trimmed V and J ends, which lost 1 base and 7 bases, there was a span of 13 bases. This CDR3 contains 15 residues. The CDR3 DNA is TGTGCCAGCAGTGAATTCTTCGGGAATTTCGGGGAGCTGTTTTTT. It yields the protein CASSEFFGNFGELFF.

The rearrangement joins TRBV9 to TRBJ2-5; tentatively, D is TRBD2 (5 bases). Germline V gene lookup returns CDR1 SGDLS and CDR2 YYNGEE. V was clipped by 2 bases and J by 4 bases, with 12 bases between them. The CDR3 is made up of 14 amino acids. The CDR3 region has the DNA TGTGCCAGCAGCGTCTCTAGCAGCGGAGAGACCCAGTACTTC. This translates into CASSVSSSGETQYF.

V and J are TRBV30 and TRBJ2-1, with 8 bases lining up with TRBD1. Germline V CDR1 and CDR2: GTSNPN, SVGIG (reference sequence). The CDR3 spans 14 residues. Unmatched junction bases numbered 11, after V lost 5 bases and J lost 8 bases. The CDR3: CAWAGGVGVHEQFF. Here the CDR3 DNA reads TGTGCCTGGGCAGGGGGCGTTGGAGTCCATGAGCAGTTCTTC.

CDR3 protein: CASSLTGQGFDEQYF. CDR3 nucleotides: TGTGCCAGCAGTTTAACGGGACAGGGGTTCGACGAGCAGTACTTC. The chain joins TRBV27 to TRBJ2-7; 10 bases match TRBD1. The germline V gene has CDR1 MNHEY and CDR2 SMNVEV (reference sequence). The CDR3 totals 15 residues. Losses at the gene ends were 2 bases for V and 5 bases for J; bases not matched to a gene: 6.

The J gene is TRBJ2-7, the V gene TRBV9; 11 nucleotides match TRBD2. The CDR3 extends over 15 amino acids. The V gene end was trimmed by 0 bases and the J gene end by 9 bases; junction bases not matched to a gene: 8. Germline assignment: CDR1 SGDLS and CDR2 YYNGEE. The chain's CDR3 is CASSVGLAGSGGQYF. The CDR3 DNA sequence: TGTGCCAGCAGCGTAGGACTAGCGGGGTCTGGCGGGCAGTACTTC.

This clone has just a few counts. CDR3 amino acids: CASSPARTGGYGYTF. The CDR3 region has the DNA TGTGCCAGCAGCCCGGCCCGGACAGGGGGTTATGGCTACACCTTC. The genes are TRBV14 and TRBJ1-2, with 10 bases that match TRBD1. V was pared by 4 bases and J by 5 bases, with 7 bases of the junction left unmatched. CDR1 is SGHDN and CDR2 is FVKESK in the germline V gene. The CDR3 consists of 15 residues. The variable domain in full, with the rest retrieved from reference TRBV14 and TRBJ1-2, is EAGVTQFPSHSVIEKGQTVTLRCDPISGHDNLYWYRRVMGKEIKFLLHFVKESKQDESGMPNNRFLAERTGGTYSTLKVQPAELEDSGVYFCASSPARTGGYGYTFGSGTRLTVV.

This chain links TRBV27 with TRBJ1-2; D is unclear. Germline V gene data show CDR1 as MNHEY and CDR2 as SMNVEV (reference sequence). V lost 4 bases and J lost 1, with 7 bases in between. This CDR3 region has 13 residues. The CDR3 sequence is CASSSRVNYGYTF. The CDR3 region has the DNA TGTGCCAGCAGTTCGAGGGTTAACTATGGCTACACCTTC.

The chain is built from TRBV6-1 and TRBJ2-2; D possibly corresponds to TRBD2 (6 bases). The germline V gene encodes CDR1 MNHNS and CDR2 SASEGT. CDR3 length: 16 residues. V dropped 2 bases and J dropped 6 bases, with 16 bases sitting between them. The CDR3 sequence is CASSETVGGGSGELFF. The CDR3 DNA reads TGTGCCAGCAGTGAAACCGTGGGGGGAGGATCCGGGGAGCTGTTTTTT.

In its sample, this clone was seen once. J is TRBJ2-5 and V is TRBV7-9; TRBD2 is a possible D gene (6 bases). V gave up 4 bases and J gave up 2 bases, with 14 bases separating them. Germline-derived CDR1 and CDR2 are SEHNR and FQNEAQ (reference sequence). The CDR3 totals 15 residues. The CDR3 DNA follows: TGTGCCAGCAGCTCAGTGAGACTAGAGCAAGAGACCCAGTACTTC. It encodes CASSSVRLEQETQYF.

The genes are TRBV27 and TRBJ1-2, with a possible D match to TRBD1 (6 bases). Germline CDR1 and CDR2: MNHEY and SMNVEV (reference sequence). Trimming stripped 6 bases from V and 6 bases from J, with 17 bases between. The CDR3 covers 14 residues. CDR3: CASSRTGGGDGYTF. The CDR3 bases are TGTGCCAGCAGCCGCACGGGGGGGGGCGATGGCTACACCTTC.

This clone occurred once. CDR3 region: CASRPLEGVSYNSPLHF. The CDR3 nucleotides read TGTGCAAGTCGCCCTTTAGAGGGGGTCTCCTATAATTCACCCCTCCACTTT. The rearrangement joins TRBV12-2 to TRBJ1-6; no check of the table's D call, TRBD1, against the DNA was made. TRBV12-2 is given as a pseudogene. This CDR3 has 17 amino acids.

V gene TRBV4-3 combines with J gene TRBJ2-1; 8 bases fit TRBD1. The CDR3 sequence is 14 residues long. Germline lookup yields CDR1 LGHNA and CDR2 YSLEER. V trimming: 1 base; J trimming: 8 bases; junction bases outside the gene matches: 4. CDR3 loop: CASSQANRGDEQFF. The CDR3, as DNA: TGCGCCAGCAGCCAAGCGAACAGGGGGGATGAGCAGTTCTTC.

The J gene is TRBJ2-1, the V gene TRBV2, with D perhaps matching TRBD1 (6 bases). CDR1 and CDR2 from the germline V gene are SNHLY and FYNNEI. This CDR3 has 18 residues. The V end lost 6 bases, the J end lost 4 bases, and 25 bases lay between the germline ends. In DNA, the CDR3 is TGTGCCAGCAGGTCCTACAGGGCTGCCCCATCCTATTACAATGAGCAGTTCTTC. It encodes CASRSYRAAPSYYNEQFF.

The chain is built from TRBV2 and TRBJ1-3; D is unresolved. CDR3 length: 13 residues. V gave up 10 bases and J gave up 2 bases, with 12 bases separating them. Germline CDR1 SNHLY, CDR2 FYNNEI. This chain's CDR3 is CAISGGPGNTIYF. The CDR3, as DNA: TGTGCCATCAGCGGAGGGCCTGGAAACACCATATATTTT.

As concerns this clone: Sequence at one end of the junction differs from germline and may be a read error. The rearrangement joins TRBV19 to TRBJ1-2, with D hard to call. CDR3 size: 12 residues. The germline gives CDR1 LNHDA, CDR2 SQIVND (reference sequence). The CDR3 is CVSSGWQEDYTF. CDR3 DNA: TGTGTCAGTAGTGGTTGGCAGGAGGATTACACCTTC.

The chain couples TRBV15 to TRBJ2-7, with TRBD2 identical over 7 bases. With 0 bases clipped from V and 5 bases from J, the junction kept 7 bases outside the gene matches. The CDR3 spans 15 residues. CDR1 is LNHNV, CDR2 YYDKDF, per germline (reference sequence). CDR3 bases: TGTGCCACCAGCAGAGACCGGGGAGGGACCCACGAGCAGTACTTC. Its translation: CATSRDRGGTHEQYF.

A few counts support this clone. This rearrangement joins TRBV5-1 to TRBJ2-3; D may be TRBD2 (6 bases). The CDR3 runs 15 residues. Deletions cut 1 base from V and 4 bases from J, with 13 bases between. CDR1 SGHRS and CDR2 YFSETQ come from the germline V gene. CDR3 in amino acids: CASSLYGGGSDTQYF. The DNA for the CDR3 is TGCGCCAGCAGCTTGTACGGGGGAGGTTCAGATACGCAGTATTTT.

This chain uses TRBV30 with TRBJ1-5; D remains ambiguous. Trimming took off 5 bases at V and 9 bases at J, with 20 bases between the two ends. CDR1 is GTSNPN, CDR2 SVGIG, per germline (reference sequence). The CDR3 extends over 14 amino acids. Written as DNA, the CDR3 is TGTGCCTGGGGGCTAGGGAGGGTCCAAGGGCCCCAGCATTTT. Translating it yields CAWGLGRVQGPQHF.

V gene TRBV4-2 combines with J gene TRBJ2-1, with 8 bases identical to TRBD2. This CDR3 has 16 residues. Unmatched junction bases numbered 1, after V lost 0 bases and J lost 0 bases. The germline gives CDR1 LGHNA, CDR2 YNFKEQ. The CDR3 loop reads CASSQDRGGSYNEQFF. The CDR3 DNA reads TGTGCCAGCAGCCAAGATCGGGGGGGCTCCTACAATGAGCAGTTCTTC.

This chain links TRBV10-3 with TRBJ1-2, with D perhaps TRBD1 (6 bases). Per the germline V gene, CDR1 is ENHRY and CDR2 is SYGVKD. The length of the CDR3 is 16 residues. V lost 0 bases to trimming and J lost 3 bases, with 14 bases between them. For the CDR3, the DNA is TGTGCCATCAGTGAGTCGAGGGGGGGCGTTGACTATGGCTACACCTTC. Protein sequence: CAISESRGGVDYGYTF.